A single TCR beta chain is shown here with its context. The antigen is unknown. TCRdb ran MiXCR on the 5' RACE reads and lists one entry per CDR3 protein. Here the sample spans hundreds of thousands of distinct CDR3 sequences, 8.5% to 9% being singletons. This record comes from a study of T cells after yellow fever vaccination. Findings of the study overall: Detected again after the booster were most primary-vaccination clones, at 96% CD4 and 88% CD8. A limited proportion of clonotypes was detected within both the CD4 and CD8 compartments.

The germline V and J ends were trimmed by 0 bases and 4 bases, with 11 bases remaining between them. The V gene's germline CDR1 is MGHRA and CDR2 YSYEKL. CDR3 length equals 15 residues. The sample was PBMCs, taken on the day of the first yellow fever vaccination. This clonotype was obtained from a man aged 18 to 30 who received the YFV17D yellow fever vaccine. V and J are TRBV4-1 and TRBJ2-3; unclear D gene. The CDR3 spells CASSQEGPGSDTQYF. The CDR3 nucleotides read TGCGCCAGCAGCCAAGAAGGGCCTGGGTCAGATACGCAGTATTTT.